These 16 T cell receptor beta chains came from one sample sequenced in a study of blood T cell repertoires in COVID-19. Profiled with immunoSEQ multiplex PCR; TCRdb holds only in-frame clones, not every one. The table has approximately 100,000 clones, more than 75% seen once. Sequencing input: peripheral blood. These receptors all come from a woman between 65 and 79 years old with acute or convalescent COVID-19.

The chain is built from TRBV5-5 and TRBJ2-2, with no clear D. The CDR3 contains 16 residues. Germline V gene lookup returns CDR1 SGHKS and CDR2 YYEKEE (reference sequence). V lost 4 bases and J 5 bases, leaving 18 bases between the germline ends. This CDR3 reads CASSLGATVLTGELFF. The CDR3 region has the DNA TGTGCCAGCAGCCTCGGAGCCACGGTGTTAACCGGGGAGCTGTTTTTT.

V and J are TRBV11-2 and TRBJ2-7; D is undetermined. Germline V lookup: CDR1 SGHAT, CDR2 FQNNGV. CDR3 length equals 12 residues. Trimming removed 1 base from V and 3 bases from J, with 4 bases in between. The CDR3 loop reads CASSLAGYEQYV. As DNA, the CDR3 is TGTGCCAGCAGCTTAGCCGGCTACGAGCAGTACGTC.

This rearrangement joins TRBV27 to TRBJ2-5, with a weak D call TRBD2 (6 bases). This CDR3 comprises 14 residues. Germline lookup yields CDR1 MNHEY and CDR2 SMNVEV (reference sequence). Trimming took off 6 bases at V and 1 base at J, with 12 bases between the two ends. The CDR3 DNA sequence: TGTGCCAGCAGATCCGGACTAACCCAAGAGACCCAGTACTTC. Amino acids: CASRSGLTQETQYF.

The chain employs TRBV4-2 and TRBJ1-5; D gene ambiguous. Germline CDR1 is LGHNA and CDR2 is YNFKEQ. The germline V and J ends were trimmed by 0 bases and 0 bases, with 12 bases remaining between them. The CDR3 spans 17 residues. The CDR3 sequence is CASSQDMWQSSNQPQHF. CDR3 in DNA: TGTGCCAGCAGCCAAGATATGTGGCAGTCTAGCAATCAGCCCCAGCATTTT.

The chain is built from TRBV5-6 and TRBJ1-2; 9 nucleotides line up with TRBD1. Germline values: CDR1 SGHDT, CDR2 YYEEEE. V lost 4 bases and J lost 7; bases outside the gene matches: 8. The CDR3 covers 14 residues. The CDR3 region is CASSTRTGVGGYTF. As DNA, the CDR3 is TGTGCCAGCAGCACCCGGACAGGGGTAGGTGGCTACACCTTC.

This chain links TRBV19 with TRBJ2-5; 12 bases are shared with TRBD1. CDR3 length: 16 amino acids. Per germline, CDR1 LNHDA and CDR2 SQIVND (reference sequence). J gave up 5 bases and V 3 bases, and 7 bases lay outside the gene matches. This CDR3 reads CASSIRGQGAGETQYF. The CDR3 DNA reads as TGTGCCAGTAGTATTAGGGGACAGGGGGCTGGGGAGACCCAGTACTTC.

This chain uses TRBV11-2 with TRBJ2-2, with TRBD1 as a possible D gene (5 bases). Deletions cut 4 bases from V and 6 bases from J, with 12 bases between. CDR3 size: 14 residues. Looked up from germline, CDR1 is SGHAT and CDR2 is FQNNGV. This CDR3 reads CASSSVEGAGELFF. DNA of the CDR3: TGTGCCAGCAGCTCAGTGGAAGGGGCCGGGGAGCTGTTTTTT.

The chain recombines TRBV9 with TRBJ2-1; weak D call: TRBD1 (5 bases). V lost 0 bases, J lost 4 bases, and 11 bases lay in between. Germline CDR1 SGDLS, CDR2 YYNGEE. This CDR3 is 15 amino acids long. The CDR3 region has the DNA TGTGCCAGCAGCGTAGCCCCCGACAGATACAATGAGCAGTTCTTC. Translating gives CASSVAPDRYNEQFF.

The chain links TRBV3-1 (or the pseudogene TRBV3-2) to TRBJ2-3; D call uncertain. The V end lost 5 bases, the J end lost 1 base, and 10 bases lay between the germline ends. The CDR3 has 14 amino acids. Germline lookup yields CDR1 LGHDT and CDR2 YNNKEL (reference sequence). The CDR3 bases are TGTGCCAGCAGCTCCCGTCCTCGCACAGATACGCAGTATTTT. This gives the protein CASSSRPRTDTQYF.

The chain employs TRBV7-2 and TRBJ1-1; D ambiguous. The CDR3 totals 12 residues. Germline loops: CDR1 SGHTA, CDR2 FQGNSA. Trimming took 2 bases from V and 7 from J, leaving 8 bases between them. CDR3 sequence (DNA): TGTGCCAGCAGCTTAACGGGGAATGAAGCTTTCTTT. Protein product: CASSLTGNEAFF.

This sequence joins TRBV29-1 and TRBJ2-5, with 10 bases aligning to TRBD1. V lost 3 bases to trimming and J lost 5 bases; unmatched junction nucleotides: 3. This CDR3 region has 13 residues. The germline gives CDR1 SQVTM, CDR2 ANQGSEA. CDR3 nucleotides: TGCAGCGTTGATCGGGGACAGGGGGAGACCCAGTACTTC. It encodes CSVDRGQGETQYF. Together with reference TRBV29-1 and TRBJ2-5, the CDR3 gives the full variable domain: SAVISQKPSRDICQRGTSLTIQCQVDSQVTMMFWYRQQPGQSLTLIATANQGSEATYESGFVIDKFPISRPNLTFSTLTVSNMSPEDSSIYLCSVDRGQGETQYFGPGTRLLVL.

The chain is built from TRBV6-6 and TRBJ2-1; a possible D gene is TRBD1 (5 bases). Per germline, CDR1 MNHNY and CDR2 SVGAGI (reference sequence). This CDR3 contains 12 residues. V lost 6 bases to trimming and J lost 9 bases, with 12 bases between them. Here the CDR3 reads CASSLPGIEQFF. The CDR3 region has the DNA TGTGCCAGCAGCCTCCCAGGGATTGAGCAGTTCTTC.

The chain combines TRBV2 with TRBJ2-3, with D unresolved. The V gene's germline CDR1 is SNHLY and CDR2 FYNNEI. The CDR3 loop spans 14 amino acids. Trimming shortened V by 6 bases and J by 1 base, and 11 bases separated the two germline ends. The CDR3 loop is CASRPRVGTDTQYF. The CDR3 DNA follows: TGTGCCAGCAGGCCGCGCGTGGGCACAGATACGCAGTATTTT.

In its sample, this clone was seen once. The chain has TRBV24-1 and TRBJ2-1; maybe TRBD1 (5 bases). From germline, CDR1 is KGHDR and CDR2 SFDVKD. The CDR3 contains 15 residues. Trimming left V 4 bases short and J 4 bases short, with 13 bases between. CDR3 amino acids: CATSDQDGQYNEQFF. CDR3 coding DNA: TGTGCCACCAGTGACCAAGACGGACAATACAATGAGCAGTTCTTC.

The V call is TRBV7-4, the J call TRBJ2-7, with 14 bases that match TRBD2. Germline V gives CDR1 SGHVT, CDR2 SQSDAQ. V shed 2 bases and J 5 bases; nucleotides not matched to a gene: 8. The CDR3 loop spans 17 amino acids. This CDR3 is CASSLPTSGRVPHEQYV. The CDR3 coding sequence is TGTGCCAGCAGCTTACCGACTAGCGGGAGGGTTCCCCACGAGCAGTACGTC.

The V call is TRBV18, the J call TRBJ2-7; 8 nucleotides line up with TRBD1. V lost 4 bases and J lost 9; bases outside the gene matches: 8. The CDR3 has 13 residues. The germline V gene has CDR1 KGHSH and CDR2 LQKENI. DNA of the CDR3: TGTGCCAGCTCACAGGACAGGGTTTCGGTGCAGTACGTC. It encodes CASSQDRVSVQYV.